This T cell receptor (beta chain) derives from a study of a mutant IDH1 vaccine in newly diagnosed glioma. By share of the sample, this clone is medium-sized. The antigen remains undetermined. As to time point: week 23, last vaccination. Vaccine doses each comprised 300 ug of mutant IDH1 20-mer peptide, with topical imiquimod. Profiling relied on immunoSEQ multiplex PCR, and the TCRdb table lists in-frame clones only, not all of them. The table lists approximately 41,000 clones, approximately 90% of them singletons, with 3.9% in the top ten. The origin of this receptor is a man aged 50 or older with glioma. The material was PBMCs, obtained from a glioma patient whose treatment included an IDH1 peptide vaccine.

CDR3 residues: CASSWGRDNTEAFF. The DNA for the CDR3 is TGTGCCAGCAGCTGGGGGAGGGATAACACTGAAGCTTTCTTT. This rearrangement joins TRBV5-6 to TRBJ1-1; perhaps TRBD1 as D (5 bases). This CDR3 spans 14 amino acids. Germline V gives CDR1 SGHDT, CDR2 YYEEEE. V was cut by 3 bases and J by 2 bases, with 11 bases left in between. Variable domain in full (rest from reference TRBV5-6 and TRBJ1-1): DAGVTQSPTHLIKTRGQQVTLRCSPKSGHDTVSWYQQALGQGPQFIFQYYEEEERQRGNFPDRFSGHQFPNYSSELNVNALLLGDSALYLCASSWGRDNTEAFFGQGTRLTVV.